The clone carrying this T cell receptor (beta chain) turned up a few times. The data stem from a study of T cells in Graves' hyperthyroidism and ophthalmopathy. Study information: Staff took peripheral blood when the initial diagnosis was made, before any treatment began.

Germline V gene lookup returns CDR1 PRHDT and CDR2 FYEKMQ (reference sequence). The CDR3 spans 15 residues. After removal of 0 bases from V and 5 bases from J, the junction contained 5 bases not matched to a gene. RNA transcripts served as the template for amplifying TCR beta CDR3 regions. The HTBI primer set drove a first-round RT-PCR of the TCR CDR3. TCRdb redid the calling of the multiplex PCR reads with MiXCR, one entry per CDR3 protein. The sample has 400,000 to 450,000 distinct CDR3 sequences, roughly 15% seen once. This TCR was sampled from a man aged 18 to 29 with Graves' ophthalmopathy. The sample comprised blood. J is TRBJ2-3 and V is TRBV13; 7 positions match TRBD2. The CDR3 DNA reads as TGTGCCAGCAGCTTAGGCTGGGGGGGACTAGATACGCAGTATTTT. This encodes CASSLGWGGLDTQYF. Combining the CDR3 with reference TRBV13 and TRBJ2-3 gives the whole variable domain AAGVIQSPRHLIKEKRETATLKCYPIPRHDTVYWYQQGPGQDPQFLISFYEKMQSDKGSIPDRFSAQQFSDYHSELNMSSLELGDSALYFCASSLGWGGLDTQYFGPGTRLTVL.